This T cell receptor beta chain originates from a study of T-cell memory formation after mild COVID-19. Germline values: CDR1 SEHNR, CDR2 FQNEAQ (reference sequence). The CDR3 spans 15 residues. Trimming cost V 5 bases and J 0 bases, with 8 bases left between them. TCRdb analysed the 5' RACE reads with MiXCR anew, one entry per CDR3 protein. Of roughly 400,000 distinct CDR3 sequences in the sample, 24% were seen once. About this clonotype: Antigen specificity is unknown.

General study findings and limits: The pre-infection memory compartment contained some responding clones, suggesting cross-reactive memory joined. The CD4+ clones that contracted clustered mainly within CM and EM, and the CD8+ clones concentrated in EMRA.

The rearrangement uses TRBV7-9 and TRBJ1-6; tentatively, D is TRBD1 (5 bases). Sample: PBMCs or a T cell subset sorted from them (not recorded which). This receptor was taken from an adult woman who had mild COVID-19 (a few samples of this study predate the infection). Cell type and time point are not known. CDR3 in amino acids: CASSRDGSYNSPLHF. The CDR3 nucleotides read TGTGCCAGCAGCCGGGACGGCTCCTATAATTCACCCCTCCACTTT.